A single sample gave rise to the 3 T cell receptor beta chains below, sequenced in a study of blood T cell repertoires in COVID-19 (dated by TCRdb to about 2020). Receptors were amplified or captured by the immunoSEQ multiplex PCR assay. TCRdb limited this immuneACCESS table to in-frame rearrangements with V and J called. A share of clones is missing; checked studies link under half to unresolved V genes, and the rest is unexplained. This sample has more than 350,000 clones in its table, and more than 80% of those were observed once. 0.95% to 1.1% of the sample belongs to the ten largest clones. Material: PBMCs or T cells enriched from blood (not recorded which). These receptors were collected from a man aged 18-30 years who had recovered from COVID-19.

The CDR3 protein is CASSLSITGEQYF. In nucleotides, the CDR3 is TGTGCCAGCAGTTTATCCATTACGGGGGAGCAGTACTTC. J is TRBJ2-7 and V is TRBV27; D is perhaps TRBD2 (5 bases). Trimming removed 0 bases from V and 7 bases from J, with 10 bases in between. This CDR3 is 13 amino acids long. The V gene's germline CDR1 is MNHEY and CDR2 SMNVEV (reference sequence).

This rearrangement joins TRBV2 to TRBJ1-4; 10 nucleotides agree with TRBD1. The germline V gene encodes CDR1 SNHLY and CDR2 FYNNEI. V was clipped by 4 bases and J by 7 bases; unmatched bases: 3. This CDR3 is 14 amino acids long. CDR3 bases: TGTGCCAGCAGTGCGGGACAGGGGACTGAAAAACTGTTTTTT. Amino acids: CASSAGQGTEKLFF.

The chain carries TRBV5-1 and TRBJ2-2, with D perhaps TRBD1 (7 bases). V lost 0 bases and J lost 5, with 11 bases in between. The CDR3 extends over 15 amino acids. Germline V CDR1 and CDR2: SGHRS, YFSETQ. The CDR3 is CASSLGAGGTGELFF. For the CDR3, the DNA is TGCGCCAGCAGCTTGGGCGCAGGGGGGACCGGGGAGCTGTTTTTT.